One sample yielded the 23 T cell receptor beta chains listed below, sequenced in a study of T cells in Graves' hyperthyroidism and ophthalmopathy. Authors of the study amplified TCR beta CDR3 regions from RNA transcripts. HTBI primers drove first-round RT-PCR of the TCR CDR3. Each CDR3 protein gets one entry after TCRdb re-called the multiplex PCR reads with MiXCR. Seen here are around 690,000 distinct CDR3 sequences, under 25% observed once, and the top ten hold around a third. The specimen was blood. These receptors came from a man younger than 45 with Graves' ophthalmopathy.

This clonotype has a count of ten or more. The gene calls are TRBV28 and TRBJ2-5; possibly TRBD1 for D (6 bases). This CDR3 comprises 15 residues. Germline CDR1 MDHEN, CDR2 SYDVKM. V gave up 5 bases and J gave up 5 bases, with 18 bases separating them. Here the CDR3 DNA reads TGTGCCAGCAGTCGACCGGGACATGGGTTGGAGACCCAGTACTTC. Protein sequence: CASSRPGHGLETQYF.

This clonotype has at least ten counts. The chain recombines TRBV20-1 with TRBJ2-2; TRBD1 matches 8 bases. Trimming at V came to 4 bases and at J to 3 bases, leaving 4 bases not matched to a gene. CDR1 and CDR2 from the germline V gene are DFQATT and SNEGSKA (reference sequence). The CDR3 covers 14 residues. DNA for the CDR3: TGCAGTGCTAAGCAGGGGGCCGACACCGGGGAGCTGTTTTTT. Amino acid sequence: CSAKQGADTGELFF.

This clonotype was seen a handful of times. The V and J genes are TRBV9 and TRBJ1-1; TRBD1 might be the D (5 bases). V shed 4 bases and J shed 2 bases, with 18 bases lying between them. Looked up from germline, CDR1 is SGDLS and CDR2 is YYNGEE. The CDR3 totals 16 residues. Here the CDR3 DNA reads TGTGCCAGCAGCCCCCAAGATTCGGGGGTAAACACTGAAGCTTTCTTT. It yields the protein CASSPQDSGVNTEAFF.

A note on this clonotype: This may arise from a read error, as a much more abundant clone is one base away. This rearrangement joins TRBV7-2 to TRBJ2-5; D uncertain. V was cut by 5 bases and J by 2 bases, with 12 bases left in between. The germline gives CDR1 SGHTA, CDR2 FQGNSA. The CDR3 has 14 amino acids. The CDR3: CASSPNRVQETQYF. CDR3 coding DNA: TGTGCCAGCAGCCCCAACAGAGTTCAAGAGACCCAGTACTTC. Full variable domain (rest looked up from reference TRBV7-2 and TRBJ2-5): GAGVSQSPSNKVTEKGKDVELRCDPISGHTALYWYRQSLGQGLEFLIYFQGNSAPDKSGLPSDRFSAERTGGSVSTLTIQRTQQEDSAVYLCASSPNRVQETQYFGPGTRLLVL.

The V and J genes are TRBV29-1 and TRBJ2-1, with TRBD1 as a possible D gene (6 bases). The germline V gene has CDR1 SQVTM and CDR2 ANQGSEA. The CDR3 runs to 14 residues. The V end lost 4 bases, the J end lost 6 bases, and 16 bases lay between the germline ends. DNA for the CDR3: TGCAGCGTTGCAGACAGGATTAGAATCAATGAGCAGTTCTTC. Translation gives CSVADRIRINEQFF.

This clonotype was observed a handful of times. This chain joins TRBV6-1 and TRBJ2-7; D might be TRBD2 (6 bases). Germline CDR1 is MNHNS and CDR2 is SASEGT. This CDR3 contains 14 residues. The ends were cut back, 6 bases at V and 0 bases at J, with 12 bases in the middle. The CDR3 DNA sequence: TGTGCCAGCAGCCAGGACTATTCCTCCTACGAGCAGTACTTC. This translates into CASSQDYSSYEQYF.

This clonotype was found many times. The chain recombines TRBV6-1 with TRBJ1-2, with D possibly being TRBD1 (6 bases). Germline loops: CDR1 MNHNS, CDR2 SASEGT. The V end was cut by 10 bases, the J end by 1 base, with 16 bases between. The CDR3 totals 14 residues. CDR3 in amino acids: CAIWGGALNYGYTF. CDR3 sequence (DNA): TGTGCCATTTGGGGGGGGGCCCTTAACTATGGCTACACCTTC.

The CDR3 bases are TGTGCCAGCAGTTCCCTTTGGCTAGCGGGGACCACCGGGGAGCTGTTTTTT. Protein sequence: CASSSLWLAGTTGELFF. The chain is built from TRBV6-9 and TRBJ2-2, with 9 bases identical to TRBD2. The germline V gene encodes CDR1 MNHGY and CDR2 SVAAGI. This CDR3 region has 17 residues. V lost 4 bases, J lost 4 bases, and 10 bases stayed unmatched.

The rearrangement joins TRBV27 to TRBJ2-7; 11 bases fit TRBD2. J gave up 2 bases and V 6 bases, and 12 bases lay outside the gene matches. The germline CDR1 and CDR2 sequences are MNHEY and SMNVEV (reference sequence). The CDR3 has 17 amino acids. The CDR3 reads CASRAKTGTSGTYEQYF. In DNA, the CDR3 is TGTGCCAGCAGGGCGAAGACCGGGACTAGCGGTACCTACGAGCAGTACTTC.

This clonotype was seen a single time. A much larger clone differs from this one at a single base, so this may be a read error. The genes are TRBV6-1 and TRBJ1-2, with unresolved D. The CDR3 consists of 13 residues. Germline CDR1 is MNHNS and CDR2 is SASEGT. The chain's CDR3 is CSSFMLEGYGYTF. In nucleotides, the CDR3 is TGTTCCAGCTTTATGCTTGAGGGCTATGGCTACACCTTC.

A remark on this clonotype: The germline gene is not matched at one end of the junction; a read error may be the cause. CDR3 region: CASSPRLYTGELFF. In DNA form, the CDR3 reads TGTGCTAGCAGCCCTAGACTATACACCGGGGAGCTGTTTTTT. The chain joins TRBV7-7 to TRBJ2-2, with D perhaps matching TRBD2 (5 bases). CDR1 is SSHAT, CDR2 FNYEAQ, per germline (reference sequence). This CDR3 region has 14 residues.

This clonotype was seen ten or more times. J is TRBJ1-5 and V is TRBV28, with TRBD1 as a possible D gene (6 bases). The CDR3 extends over 18 amino acids. The V gene lost 3 bases and the J gene lost 2 bases, with 20 bases spanning the gap. Germline V lookup: CDR1 MDHEN, CDR2 SYDVKM. In DNA form, the CDR3 reads TGTGCCAGCAGTTTTTTCTTTGGCAGGGGCGAGGGCAATCAGCCCCAGCATTTT. It is translated as CASSFFFGRGEGNQPQHF. Looking up the rest from reference TRBV28 and TRBJ1-5 gives the full variable domain: DVKVTQSSRYLVKRTGEKVFLECVQDMDHENMFWYRQDPGLGLRLIYFSYDVKMKEKGDIPEGYSVSREKKERFSLILESASTNQTSMYLCASSFFFGRGEGNQPQHFGDGTRLSIL.

This clonotype came up many times. The gene calls are TRBV5-1 and TRBJ2-3, with TRBD2 matching 7 bases. This CDR3 has 14 residues. V was clipped by 6 bases and J by 4 bases; unmatched bases: 8. CDR1 SGHRS and CDR2 YFSETQ come from the germline V gene. In nucleotides, the CDR3 is TGCGCCAGCAACGCGGGAGCAAACCCAGATACGCAGTATTTT. Translating it yields CASNAGANPDTQYF.

This clonotype was seen at least ten times. CDR3 loop: CASSYPGTGSYNYGYTF. The CDR3 region has the DNA TGTGCCAGCAGCTATCCCGGGACAGGGTCGTACAACTATGGCTACACCTTC. The V call is TRBV28, the J call TRBJ1-2; TRBD1 agrees at 9 bases. The CDR3 has 17 residues. In germline, CDR1 is MDHEN, CDR2 SYDVKM. V trimming: 6 bases; J trimming: 2 bases; junction bases outside the gene matches: 13.

This clonotype was detected only a few times. This sequence joins TRBV20-1 and TRBJ1-5; tentatively, D is TRBD1 (5 bases). V lost 6 bases and J lost 1, with 19 bases in between. Germline CDR1 and CDR2: DFQATT and SNEGSKA (reference sequence). The CDR3 is 16 amino acids. The CDR3 here is CSASKAGRISNQPQHF. The CDR3 nucleotides read TGCAGTGCCTCAAAGGCAGGGCGGATCAGCAATCAGCCCCAGCATTTT.

This clonotype was observed many times. The genes are TRBV12-3 or TRBV12-4 and TRBJ1-1, with D possibly TRBD1 on 5 matching bases. There are 17 residues in the CDR3. With 6 bases removed from V and 5 bases from J, the gap between germline ends came to 25 bases. In DNA, the CDR3 is TGTGCCAGCAGCAATGGTATCCGGGGCGGGGGGAAGACTGAAGCTTTCTTT. Translated: CASSNGIRGGGKTEAFF.

In its sample, this clonotype was seen many times. This sequence joins TRBV28 and TRBJ2-7; 12 nucleotides match TRBD1. This CDR3 comprises 16 residues. CDR1 MDHEN and CDR2 SYDVKM come from the germline V gene. The junction had 6 bases not matched to a gene; V was cut back by 3 bases and J by 3 bases. CDR3 sequence: CASSFHRDRGHYEQYF. The CDR3 nucleotides are TGTGCCAGCAGTTTTCACCGGGACAGGGGGCACTACGAGCAGTACTTC.

This clonotype was found many times. The chain couples TRBV2 to TRBJ2-7; the match to TRBD2 covers 13 bases. Trimming took 10 bases from V and 4 from J; bases not matched to a gene: 13. Per germline, CDR1 SNHLY and CDR2 FYNNEI. The CDR3 is 16 residues long. The CDR3 DNA is TGTGCCATCTTCCATACCGGGACTAGCGGGACTTACGAGCAGTACTTC. This codes for CAIFHTGTSGTYEQYF.

This clonotype was observed at least ten times. This chain links TRBV5-1 with TRBJ2-3; 7 bases line up with TRBD1. This CDR3 comprises 14 residues. Unmatched junction bases numbered 2, after V lost 1 base and J lost 3 bases. Per the germline V gene, CDR1 is SGHRS and CDR2 is YFSETQ. The CDR3 DNA sequence: TGCGCCAGCAGCTTGTACAGGGGAACAGATACGCAGTATTTT. Translation gives CASSLYRGTDTQYF.

This clonotype was seen a few times. The rearrangement uses TRBV6-2 or TRBV6-3 and TRBJ1-1; 9 bases fit TRBD1. CDR3 length: 14 residues. The V gene's germline CDR1 is MNHEY and CDR2 SVGEGT. V trimming: 5 bases; J trimming: 3 bases; junction bases outside the gene matches: 4. CDR3 loop: CASSTGQGHTEAFF. The CDR3 DNA is TGTGCCAGCAGTACTGGACAGGGGCACACTGAAGCTTTCTTT.

The chain employs TRBV24-1 and TRBJ2-1; TRBD2 aligns across 10 bases. The J segment lost 4 bases and the V segment lost 7 bases, leaving 9 bases of the junction unmatched. The CDR3 runs to 16 residues. Germline assignment: CDR1 KGHDR and CDR2 SFDVKD. Written as DNA, the CDR3 is TGTGCCACCAGCTTCCCGGGACTAGCGCTGTACAATGAGCAGTTCTTC. Translating it yields CATSFPGLALYNEQFF.

This clonotype was seen ten or more times. The chain employs TRBV11-1 and TRBJ2-1; D gene ambiguous. The CDR3 has 12 residues. Trimming took off 6 bases at V and 4 bases at J, with 7 bases between the two ends. Germline V gene lookup returns CDR1 SGHAT and CDR2 FQDESV (reference sequence). The CDR3 reads CASRDPYNEQFF. CDR3 nucleotides: TGTGCCAGCAGGGACCCGTACAATGAGCAGTTCTTC.

This clonotype showed up just a few times. The rearrangement joins TRBV7-2 to TRBJ2-1; D might be TRBD2 (6 bases). V was cut by 3 bases and J by 9 bases, with 9 bases left in between. Per germline, CDR1 SGHTA and CDR2 FQGNSA. This CDR3 contains 12 residues. The CDR3 DNA follows: TGTGCCAGCAGCTTTAGCGGTCTTGAGCAGTTCTTC. Its translation: CASSFSGLEQFF.